This T cell receptor beta chain was obtained from a study of T cell repertoires in cytomegalovirus infection. One entry per CDR3 protein results from TCRdb running MiXCR on the reads. The table includes 550,000 to 850,000 distinct CDR3 sequences, around a third detected once. Between the trimmed V and J ends, which lost 2 bases and 5 bases, there was a span of 13 bases. CDR1 is MDHEN, CDR2 SYDVKM, per germline. The CDR3 runs to 14 residues. This clonotype was counted between two and nine times. Its antigen remains unknown. J is TRBJ2-7 and V is TRBV28, with D perhaps given as TRBD1 or TRBD2 (5 bases each). The starting material was cultured PBMCs, obtained from culture after CMV antigen stimulation. The clonotype originates from a human donor in good health (CMV status not recorded). Some clones in this sample may be carry-over from other donors' samples. The CDR3 DNA reads TGTGCCAGCAGTTTAATAGGGGACCGTGACGAGCAGTACTTC. It codes for CASSLIGDRDEQYF.